The table lists the clone carrying this T cell receptor beta chain with a few counts. Its antigen is as yet unknown. TCRdb used MiXCR to reprocess the 5' RACE reads, holding one entry per CDR3 protein. The data show around 18,000 distinct CDR3 sequences, 5% to 7% seen once. The data stem from a study of spatial heterogeneity in lung cancer. For the study at large: A T cell module score from matched bulk RNA-seq correlated strongly with TCR transcript counts in tumor regions.

Study findings and constraints: Tumor mutation counts were tracked by expanded intratumoral alpha and beta TCR counts. Ubiquitous and regional expanded TCR counts mirrored ubiquitous and regional nonsynonymous mutation counts, respectively.

The time point: sample taken at primary tumor resection. In each case, whole RNA from tumor, nontumor lung or frozen PBMC was sequenced unsorted. CDR1 is SGHRS, CDR2 YFSETQ, per germline. The CDR3 has 15 amino acids. The V end was cut by 4 bases, the J end by 0 bases, with 13 bases between. The V and J genes are TRBV5-1 and TRBJ1-1; TRBD1 is a possible D gene (5 bases). The receptor's source is a female donor with early-stage non-small cell lung cancer. This specimen was lung tumor tissue, taken at surgery. The chain's CDR3 is CASSNTIGVNTEAFF. DNA for the CDR3: TGCGCCAGCAGCAACACCATAGGGGTGAACACTGAAGCTTTCTTT.